The T cell receptor (beta chain) under discussion was sequenced for a study of T-cell memory formation after mild COVID-19 (dated by TCRdb to 2020 to 2023). Broadly, across the study: Most TCR sequence clusters were specific to one of the two donors. In two donors, T-cell clones that expanded and contracted after mild COVID-19 were followed by sequencing TCRalpha and TCRbeta repertoires longitudinally. The cohort comprised two young, previously healthy adult volunteers, one female and one male. The study at large found these results: Contracting CD4+ clones were found mainly in CM and EM memory subsets, while CD8+ clones were enriched in EMRA. SARS-CoV-2 specificity was not confirmed for the second-wave clones peaking on day 37. Only a couple of mild cases were covered in the study, and larger cohorts including severe cases with pre-infection samples were considered necessary. Some responding clones were detected in pre-infection memory, which suggested that pre-existing cross-reactive memory T cells had joined the SARS-CoV-2 response. From day 15 to 85, contracting clones showed balanced CD4/CD8 phenotypes, whereas a second wave of clones that expanded from day 15 to 37 leaned towards CD4+.

Of note for this clonotype: Its antigen remains undetermined. No much larger clone is present one base from it, and per-base qualities are unavailable.

Ficoll-Paque density gradient centrifugation was the method used to isolate PBMCs. For sequencing, an Illumina NovaSeq 6000 was employed. TCRalpha and TCRbeta cDNA libraries were constructed by 5'RACE with constant-segment primers, with sample barcodes and unique molecular identifiers being introduced. Trizol reagent was used to extract RNA from every sample. Amplification of the libraries took two PCR steps, and the second step added a second sample barcode plus Illumina TruSeq adapters. Sequencing of the libraries was done on an Illumina NovaSeq, producing 2 x 150 bp paired-end reads. For the original study's pipeline: Demultiplexing of reads and collapsing into UMI-guided consensus sequences were performed with migec v1.2.7. With mixcr v2.1.11, UMI consensuses were aligned to TRA and TRB V and J templates and assembled into clonotypes. A clonotype was counted as expanded or contracted only if both edgeR and NoisET called the change significant, with noise models trained on biological replicates. edgeR calls used a false discovery rate-adjusted p below 0.01 and a log2 fold-change threshold of 1. As an exploratory analysis of dynamics, PCA with hierarchical clustering was applied to max-normalized trajectories of the 1000 most abundant clonotypes. Separately sequenced CD4+ and CD8+ repertoires were used to assign the CD4 or CD8 phenotype of responding clones. TCRdb took the public reads, trimmed them with fastp at Q25, ran MiXCR for clone calling and kept in-frame beta chains. When rows share a CDR3 protein, they turn into one entry using the most common DNA and genes. TCRdb assigned the V and J calls; the authors' analysis was not used. For this sample the table gives about 240,000 distinct CDR3 sequences, of which roughly a tenth were detected only once. The ten most abundant clones make up 22% of the sample.

V was cut back by 10 bases and J by 9 bases, leaving a gap of 13 bases between them. From the cysteine through the phenylalanine, the CDR3 covers 10 amino acids. Of the read, only the CDR3 DNA is kept; its 30 bases are in frame from base 1. CDR1 and CDR2 are drawn from the germline V gene (reference sequence): MNHNY, SVGAGI. This sequence uses TRBV6-6 and TRBJ2-7; the D segment is perhaps TRBD1 or TRBD2, each sharing 5 matched bases. Input material: PBMCs or a T cell subset sorted from them (not recorded which). This receptor was taken from a man aged 18 to 30 who had mild COVID-19 (a few samples of this study predate the infection). The sample titles of this study are shuffled in the database, so cell type and time point are left out; the donor was told from shared clones. The DNA sequence is given as TGTGCCACCTTCACGGGGCGGCAGTACTTC. This translates into CATFTGRQYF.